This is a list of T cell receptor beta chains from one sample in a study of T cell changes during pregnancy in multiple sclerosis. Sequenced by immunoSEQ multiplex PCR; TCRdb stores in-frame clones only, minus some. The table has around 60,000 clones, 85% to 95% seen once. The sample was CD4+ T cells from peripheral blood mononuclear cells, taken before pregnancy. The receptors come from a female donor with multiple sclerosis, enrolled in a pregnancy study. Each CDR3 is given with its conserved first and last residue. Fields, in order: V gene, J gene, CDR3 protein.

TRBV11-3	TRBJ2-7	CASSFISVGGSWYEQYF
TRBV6-6	TRBJ2-1	CASSRTRDNEQFF
TRBV21-1	TRBJ1-1	CASSKSRTGFTEAFF
TRBV19	TRBJ2-2	CASSKQTHTGELFF
TRBV25-1	TRBJ2-7	CASSVSGYEQYF
TRBV29-1	TRBJ2-7	CSPFYEQYF
TRBV7-8	TRBJ2-3	CASSPIRTGLAGGRVTDTQYF
TRBV7-2	TRBJ2-5	CASSLLSLAGGETQYF
TRBV28	TRBJ1-2	CASRSHTTGNYGYTF
TRBV30	TRBJ2-7	CAWSPPGQSSYEQYF
TRBV9	TRBJ1-1	CASSVAIGGVGTEAFF
TRBV7-9	TRBJ2-3	CASSLSRGTADTQYF
TRBV19	TRBJ2-1	CASTIATGHYNEQFF
TRBV7-7	TRBJ2-1	CASSLDRTHEQFF
TRBV2	TRBJ2-1	CASSKQGADEQFF
TRBV19	TRBJ2-3	CASSKDRGWGTDTQYF
TRBV27	TRBJ1-1	CASRPRQAVNTEAFF
TRBV6-5	TRBJ2-2	CASSYHAGANTGELFF
TRBV5-4	TRBJ2-1	CASSLERVDNEQFF
TRBV27	TRBJ2-3	CASSSLAGGPYNADTQYF
TRBV25-1	TRBJ1-4	CASSEYETAGEKLFF
TRBV7-2	TRBJ1-4	CASSLYRGIEEKLFF
TRBV7-2	TRBJ2-7	CASSSGRLAGVKFSYEQYF
TRBV5-8	TRBJ1-2	CASSFSSNYGYTF
TRBV5-4	TRBJ2-7	CASSLGQGRYEQYF
TRBV5-6	TRBJ1-3	CAISRQGAGNTIYF
TRBV6-1	TRBJ1-4	CASNTGPTNEKLFF
TRBV27	TRBJ2-3	CASSSTVGLAATDTQYF
TRBV5-1	TRBJ2-1	CASSLGLAGDEQFF
TRBV7-2	TRBJ2-7	CASTRISGVNEQYF
TRBV28	TRBJ1-1	CASSLYRGEAFF
TRBV4-3	TRBJ1-6	CASSRVGGQGTSSYNSPLHF
TRBV18	TRBJ2-3	CASSPGTSGRTDTQYF
TRBV9	TRBJ2-2	CASTRGIQNTGELFF
TRBV7-2	TRBJ1-2	CASSLSSGIRGYGYTF
TRBV4-3	TRBJ1-3	CASSQDGGHSGNTIYF
TRBV27	TRBJ2-2	CASSPSQVNTGELFF
TRBV30	TRBJ1-1	CAWSARGTEAFF
TRBV9	TRBJ2-7	CASSVGTISYEQYF
TRBV19	TRBJ1-1	CASQDRGGTEAFF
TRBV29-1	TRBJ1-2	CSGDRGGGYTF
TRBV5-1	TRBJ2-3	CASSPGKGDTQYF
TRBV7-9	TRBJ1-2	CASRYGTGFGGYTF
TRBV6-4	TRBJ2-2	CASSAGTATGELFF
TRBV15	TRBJ1-1	CATSSGTANTEAFF
TRBV2	TRBJ2-1	CASSEAVSLAYNEQFF
TRBV19	TRBJ2-1	CASSIPGGLAVYNEQFF
TRBV10-3	TRBJ1-5	CAISELQGRNQPQHF
TRBV10-3	TRBJ2-5	CAISPAGAGETQYF
TRBV19	TRBJ1-3	CASSLLPGQALSGNTIYF
TRBV14	TRBJ1-1	CASSQVDRPRSEAFF
TRBV6-5	TRBJ2-7	CASSLTGTGWYEQYF
TRBV19	TRBJ2-1	CASSIQTSGSREQFF
TRBV6-6	TRBJ1-1	CASSPTGTGKSTEAFF
TRBV4-1	TRBJ1-2	CASSQDFKRGVGYTF
TRBV5-1	TRBJ2-5	CASSPTAGSVRETQYF
TRBV7-6	TRBJ2-1	CASSLFPGSSYNEQFF
TRBV6-6	TRBJ2-4	CATLGGTDIQYF